The TCR beta chain under discussion was sequenced for a study of blood T cell repertoires in COVID-19 (dated by TCRdb to the early 2020s). Regarding the research as a whole: Samples from collaborators originated in the United States, Italy and Spain and spanned both the acute and convalescent phases of COVID-19. A freely available public database, intended as a resource for researchers studying the immune response to SARS-CoV-2, is where the repertoires were released. The samples were drawn from the first 160 participants of the ongoing ImmuneRACE study and from under 1,500 subjects provided by 6 global collaborators. A de-identified subject ID, COVID-19 status, age in years and sex were almost always included in the sample metadata. Subjects who had been exposed to COVID-19, were actively infected with it, or had recovered from it provided the deeply sampled blood TCRbeta repertoires that made up the dataset. Where HLA class I and class II types were available, the types were taken from metadata supplied by the sample provider, not from assay-based typing. The prospective study material was composed of cDNA or gDNA derived from T cells, B-cell-depleted T cells, or PBMCs.

The full study reports these points: Clinical and demographic metadata were provided uncurated, with the amount varying by source and participant.

About this clone itself: Its antigen remains unidentified. Per-nucleotide qualities are absent, and no much larger clonotype sits a single base away.

In the prospective study, participants were about 18 to 100 years old, resided in 24 geographic areas of the United States, and were enrolled through a virtual design. Cohort assignment in the prospective study relied on participant-reported clinical history from a screening survey and a study questionnaire. Each participant in the prospective study had whole blood, serum and a nasopharyngeal or oropharyngeal swab collected by mobile phlebotomists. Prospective study participants could optionally give additional blood draws and questionnaires over an approximately 2-month period. Before DNA extraction, blood samples from the prospective study were shipped at room temperature or frozen. TCRbeta CDR3 regions were amplified from genomic DNA using the immunoSEQ Assay, a bias-controlled multiplex PCR. The published analysis was carried out like this. The number of nucleated cells in each sample was estimated by amplification of reference gene primers within the assay. To quantify the absolute abundance of each unique TCRbeta CDR3 rearrangement, sequence reads were collapsed and filtered. For each sample, productive Simpson clonality was calculated as the square root of Simpson's diversity index over productive rearrangements. TCRdb obtained this table from immuneACCESS and retained in-frame rearrangements with V and J assigned. These tables miss some clones; where compared with another copy, unresolved V genes account for less than half of the shortfall, and the remainder is unexplained. V, J and clone size were drawn from that table, and D and trimming were deduced from the DNA. The table for this sample lists 350,000 to 550,000 clones; about 85% of them were counted only once. Of the sample, about 2% is held by the ten largest clones.

From a lookup of the germline V gene (reference sequence), CDR1 and CDR2 are LNHDA and SQIVND. The germline V and J ends show losses of 5 bases and 2 bases respectively, and no gene match explains 7 bases of the junction. The CDR3 numbers 15 residues from cysteine through phenylalanine. The only DNA kept is the CDR3, 45 bases in frame from the first base. Recombination linked TRBV19 to TRBJ2-7; TRBD2 aligns with 9 central bases. The receptor was isolated from a young woman with acute COVID-19. Sequenced input: PBMCs or T cells enriched from blood (not recorded which). The CDR3 corresponds to CASSYSGSITYEQYF. In nucleotide form, the sequence is TGTGCCAGTAGTTATAGCGGGAGTATCACCTACGAGCAGTACTTC.